These T cell receptor beta chains were read from a single sample in a study of early T cells in non-severe SARS-CoV-2 infection. MiXCR was run by TCRdb on the 5' RACE reads, yielding one entry per CDR3 protein. The sample gives 45,000 to 60,000 distinct CDR3 sequences, approximately 8% of which show up once; approximately 3.1% is in the top ten. The sequencing input was whole blood. The receptors were gathered from an adult who was a healthcare worker with PCR-confirmed SARS-CoV-2 infection or an uninfected control (not recorded which). Both conserved end residues are part of each CDR3. A D gene is named only where the DNA matches it firmly. Not all rows give a size; the values are once, few, many and, for expanded clones, a class.

TRBV18	TRBJ2-1	many	.	CASSPRGEGLNNEQFF	TGTGCCAGCTCACCCAGGGGAGAGGGGTTAAACAATGAGCAGTTCTTC
TRBV18	TRBJ1-2	.	TRBD1	CASSPGAGGDYGYTF	TGTGCCAGCTCACCAGGCGCAGGGGGCGACTATGGCTACACCTTC
TRBV5-1	TRBJ2-1	.	.	CASSSRPPLGVNEQFF	TGCGCCAGCAGCTCCCGTCCTCCCTTGGGGGTCAATGAGCAGTTCTTC
TRBV7-2	TRBJ2-3	many	TRBD2	CASSFSGGNTDTQYF	TGTGCCAGCAGCTTTAGCGGGGGGAACACAGATACGCAGTATTTT
TRBV5-4	TRBJ1-2	many	.	CASSWGVNGYTF	TGTGCCAGCAGCTGGGGGGTCAATGGCTACACCTTC
TRBV2	TRBJ2-1	many	TRBD2	CASSGSSGMAEFF	TGTGCCAGCAGTGGGTCTAGCGGGATGGCTGAGTTCTTC
TRBV5-1	TRBJ2-1	.	.	CASSFERGEQFF	TGCGCCAGCAGCTTCGAGAGAGGTGAGCAGTTCTTC
TRBV7-6	TRBJ1-2	many	.	CASSGGRGYGYTF	TGTGCCAGCAGCGGAGGGCGGGGCTATGGCTACACCTTC
TRBV6-2/TRBV6-3	TRBJ1-5	many	TRBD1	CASSRLGTGGGQPQHF	TGTGCCAGCAGTCGCCTAGGAACAGGGGGCGGCCAGCCCCAGCATTTT
TRBV28	TRBJ2-4	few	.	CASRRALAKNIQYF	TGTGCCAGCAGGAGGGCTCTAGCCAAAAACATTCAGTACTTC
TRBV4-1	TRBJ2-7	.	TRBD2	CASSQGGMTSGLTYEQYF	TGCGCCAGCAGCCAAGGTGGGATGACTAGCGGGCTGACCTACGAGCAGTACTTC
TRBV5-1	TRBJ2-2	many	TRBD1	CASSVGTVNTGELFF	TGCGCCAGCAGCGTCGGGACAGTTAACACCGGGGAGCTGTTTTTT
TRBV7-9	TRBJ2-2	medium-sized	.	CASSPRLAGVAGELFF	TGTGCCAGCAGCCCCAGACTCGCGGGCGTGGCCGGGGAGCTGTTTTTT
TRBV11-2	TRBJ2-1	few	.	CASTRSTSDEQFF	TGTGCCAGCACCCGTTCGACTAGTGATGAGCAGTTCTTC
TRBV7-6	TRBJ2-1	many	.	CASSSHPWSWGNEQFF	TGTGCCAGCAGCTCCCACCCTTGGAGTTGGGGCAATGAGCAGTTCTTC
TRBV11-3	TRBJ1-1	many	.	CASSRGGPMNTEAFF	TGTGCCAGCAGTCGGGGGGGCCCGATGAACACTGAAGCTTTCTTT